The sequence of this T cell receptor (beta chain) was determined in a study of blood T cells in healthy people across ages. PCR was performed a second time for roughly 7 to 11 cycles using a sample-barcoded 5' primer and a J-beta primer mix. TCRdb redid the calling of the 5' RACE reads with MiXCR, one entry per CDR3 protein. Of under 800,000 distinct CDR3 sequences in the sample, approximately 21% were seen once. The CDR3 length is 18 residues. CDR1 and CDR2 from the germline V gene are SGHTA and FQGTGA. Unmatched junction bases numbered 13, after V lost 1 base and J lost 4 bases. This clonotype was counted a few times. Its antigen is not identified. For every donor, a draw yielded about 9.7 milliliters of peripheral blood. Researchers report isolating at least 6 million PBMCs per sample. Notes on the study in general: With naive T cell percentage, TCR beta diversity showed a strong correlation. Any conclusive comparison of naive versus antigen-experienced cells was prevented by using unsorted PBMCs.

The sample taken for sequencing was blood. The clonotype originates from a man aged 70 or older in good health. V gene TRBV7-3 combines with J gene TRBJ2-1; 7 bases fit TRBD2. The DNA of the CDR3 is TGTGCCAGCAGCTTAAGACCCCAGGGTCTAGCGGAGTACAATGAGCAGTTCTTC. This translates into CASSLRPQGLAEYNEQFF.